These 28 T cell receptor beta chains were sequenced from one sample in a study of vaccination and CD4 T cells after COVID-19. Treatment indicated: roughly 11-day PBMC culture with coronavirus spike peptide pools or control peptides (ViraFEST assay). Antigen specificity for these receptors is unknown. With the Oncomine TCR Beta short-read assay, DNA from cultured CD4+ T cells was sequenced. TCRdb re-called the PCR reads through MiXCR, storing one row per CDR3 protein. The data contain around 12,000 distinct CDR3 sequences, roughly 50% of them singletons. The sample consisted of CD4+ T cells from blood, cultured in vitro. All receptors come from a human donor who had recovered from COVID-19.

The CDR3 here is CASSLSGAARSGNTIYF. The CDR3 DNA reads as TGTGCCAGCAGTTTATCCGGGGCAGCCCGCTCTGGAAACACCATATATTTT. The rearrangement links TRBV27 to TRBJ1-3; maybe TRBD1 (5 bases). CDR3 size: 17 residues. CDR1 is MNHEY and CDR2 is SMNVEV in the germline V gene (reference sequence). V dropped 0 bases and J dropped 0 bases, with 12 bases sitting between them.

This chain uses TRBV19 with TRBJ1-4; D is unclear. The CDR3 contains 14 residues. Germline CDR1 LNHDA, CDR2 SQIVND (reference sequence). V lost 3 bases to trimming and J lost 2 bases, with 7 bases between them. In DNA form, the CDR3 reads TGTGCCAGTAGTATCTCGGGGACTAATGAAAAACTGTTTTTT. Amino acid sequence: CASSISGTNEKLFF.

This sequence joins TRBV10-3 and TRBJ2-3; 13 bases are a match to TRBD2. Germline loops: CDR1 ENHRY, CDR2 SYGVKD. V trimming: 10 bases; J trimming: 0 bases; junction bases outside the gene matches: 4. The CDR3 consists of 15 residues. CDR3 loop: CATRLAGGSTDTQYF. CDR3 nucleotide sequence: TGTGCCACCCGACTAGCGGGAGGCAGCACAGATACGCAGTATTTT.

This CDR3 is CASSLGGGAGGYTF. The CDR3 DNA sequence: TGTGCCAGCAGCTTAGGGGGGGGGGCTGGTGGCTACACCTTC. The J gene is TRBJ1-2, the V gene TRBV7-2; D might be TRBD1 (6 bases). V lost 1 base, J lost 7 bases, and 13 bases lay in between. CDR1 and CDR2 (germline): SGHTA, FQGNSA. This CDR3 contains 14 residues. The full variable domain, in which reference TRBV7-2 and TRBJ1-2 provide the parts outside the CDR3, is GAGVSQSPSNKVTEKGKDVELRCDPISGHTALYWYRQSLGQGLEFLIYFQGNSAPDKSGLPSDRFSAERTGGSVSTLTIQRTQQEDSAVYLCASSLGGGAGGYTFGSGTRLTVV.

This chain links TRBV5-4 with TRBJ1-2, with TRBD1 identical over 8 bases. The CDR3 loop spans 14 amino acids. Trimming took 5 bases from V and 5 from J; bases not matched to a gene: 8. Germline V gene lookup returns CDR1 SGHNT and CDR2 YYREEE (reference sequence). Here the CDR3 reads CASRRPGTGYGYTF. The CDR3 nucleotides read TGTGCCAGCAGACGCCCCGGGACAGGATATGGCTACACCTTC.

This clonotype has a handful of counts. This chain uses TRBV6-2 or TRBV6-3 with TRBJ2-2; D is possibly TRBD1 or TRBD2 (5 bases each). Trimming took 1 base from V and 5 from J, leaving 5 bases between them. CDR1 and CDR2 (germline): MNHEY, SVGEGT. The CDR3 extends over 13 amino acids. CDR3 DNA sequence: TGTGCCAGCAGTTACTGGGGGACCGGGGAGCTGTTTTTT. Its protein product is CASSYWGTGELFF.

This clonotype occurred a few times. The genes are TRBV20-1 and TRBJ2-3, with D possibly matching TRBD2 (5 bases). Trimming removed 1 base at V and 1 base at J, with 15 bases between. The V gene's germline CDR1 is DFQATT and CDR2 SNEGSKA (reference sequence). CDR3 length: 16 amino acids. CDR3 amino acids: CSARGNERTRTDTQYF. In DNA form, the CDR3 reads TGCAGTGCTAGAGGAAACGAGCGGACCCGCACAGATACGCAGTATTTT.

The J gene is TRBJ1-3, the V gene TRBV20-1, with D possibly being TRBD1 (6 bases). Germline V lookup: CDR1 DFQATT, CDR2 SNEGSKA (reference sequence). The CDR3 runs 15 residues. The V and J ends lost 1 base and 6 bases respectively, with 16 bases between them. The CDR3 DNA follows: TGCAGTGCTAGAGCCCCGGGTCAGGGGCTAAACACCATATATTTT. Translated: CSARAPGQGLNTIYF.

The chain links TRBV2 to TRBJ1-6; D unresolved. The CDR3 spans 13 residues. V was pared by 1 base and J by 11 bases, with 9 bases between. CDR1 and CDR2 (germline): SNHLY, FYNNEI. The CDR3 DNA reads as TGTGCCAGCAGTGAAGGAGGAGTAGCACCCCTCCACTTT. Amino acid sequence: CASSEGGVAPLHF.

The chain employs TRBV29-1 and TRBJ2-3; 12 bases map to TRBD2. The CDR3 is made up of 15 amino acids. CDR1 and CDR2 (germline): SQVTM, ANQGSEA. V lost 6 bases and J lost 6; bases outside the gene matches: 10. DNA of the CDR3: TGCAGCGTACAGACTAGCGGGAGCGTCGGGGATACGCAGTATTTT. Protein product: CSVQTSGSVGDTQYF.

The chain links TRBV24-1 to TRBJ2-2, with 8 nucleotides matching TRBD1. Trimming cost V 3 bases and J 2 bases; bases outside gene matches: 7. Germline CDR1 and CDR2: KGHDR and SFDVKD. CDR3 length: 17 residues. The CDR3 region is CATSDPPGQGNTGELFF. CDR3 in DNA: TGTGCCACCAGTGATCCCCCAGGACAGGGTAACACCGGGGAGCTGTTTTTT.

The table lists this clonotype with a few counts. The V gene is TRBV29-1, the J gene TRBJ1-2; no clear D gene. Germline loops: CDR1 SQVTM, CDR2 ANQGSEA. V shed 5 bases and J shed 6 bases, with 19 bases lying between them. This CDR3 comprises 14 residues. The DNA of the CDR3 is TGCAGCGTTTTTGACCTTGGGAAGGGCGATGGCTACACCTTC. Translated: CSVFDLGKGDGYTF.

Only a few counts were recorded for this clonotype. The chain has TRBV20-1 and TRBJ2-3; 7 nucleotides line up with TRBD2. The CDR3 has 15 residues. Trimming took 0 bases from V and 4 from J; bases not matched to a gene: 7. Germline CDR1 reads DFQATT; CDR2 reads SNEGSKA (reference sequence). DNA for the CDR3: TGCAGTGCTAGAGATCGGCGGGGGATGCCAGATACGCAGTATTTT. Its translation: CSARDRRGMPDTQYF.

The chain combines TRBV7-3 with TRBJ2-3, with D possibly matching TRBD1 (5 bases). V was shortened by 8 bases and J by 3 bases, with 12 bases between the two germline ends. The CDR3 is 13 residues long. The germline CDR1 and CDR2 sequences are SGHTA and FQGTGA. CDR3 in DNA: TGTGCCAGCTCGCTCCCAGGGACAGATACGCAGTATTTT. This codes for CASSLPGTDTQYF.

This chain connects TRBV6-4 to TRBJ2-3; 11 positions agree with TRBD2. Germline CDR1 is MRHNA and CDR2 is SNTAGT. CDR3 length: 17 residues. Germline trimming cut 0 bases from V and 4 bases from J; bases unmatched to any gene: 6. CDR3: CASSDSVISGGADTQYF. CDR3 coding DNA: TGTGCCAGCAGTGACTCCGTGATTAGCGGGGGGGCAGATACGCAGTATTTT.

This clonotype showed up just a few times. The chain links TRBV2 to TRBJ1-2; D is perhaps TRBD1 (6 bases). The CDR3 contains 12 residues. Between the trimmed V and J ends, which lost 11 bases and 4 bases, there was a span of 14 bases. CDR1 and CDR2 from the germline V gene are SNHLY and FYNNEI. Written as DNA, the CDR3 is TGTGCCGGAAGACAGGCGTCCTATGGCTACACCTTC. As protein: CAGRQASYGYTF.

J is TRBJ2-5 and V is TRBV11-3; 13 bases line up with TRBD2. CDR1 is SGHNT, CDR2 YENEEA, per germline. This CDR3 is built from 15 residues. Trimming removed 4 bases from V and 2 bases from J; junction bases left unmatched: 1. The CDR3 sequence is CASSSGLAGQETQYF. For the CDR3, the DNA is TGTGCCAGCAGCTCGGGACTAGCGGGGCAAGAGACCCAGTACTTC.

In its sample, this clonotype was seen a few times. This rearrangement joins TRBV11-2 to TRBJ1-6; D is uncertain. The CDR3 loop spans 13 amino acids. The V end lost 6 bases, the J end lost 7 bases, and 10 bases lay between the germline ends. Germline CDR1 SGHAT, CDR2 FQNNGV. CDR3 sequence reads: CASRIDGNSPLHF. CDR3 nucleotide sequence: TGTGCCAGCAGGATAGATGGGAATTCACCCCTCCACTTT.

This chain links TRBV14 with TRBJ1-1; D unresolved. The CDR3 contains 13 residues. Germline V gene lookup returns CDR1 SGHDN and CDR2 FVKESK. V was pared by 5 bases and J by 1 base, with 8 bases between. CDR3 DNA: TGTGCCAGCAGCGCGTCGGGGAACACTGAAGCTTTCTTT. This gives the protein CASSASGNTEAFF.

V and J are TRBV5-1 and TRBJ2-1; 11 nucleotides align to TRBD2. V was clipped by 3 bases and J by 7 bases; unmatched bases: 6. The CDR3 totals 15 residues. The germline V gene has CDR1 SGHRS and CDR2 YFSETQ. CDR3 bases: TGCGCCAGCAGCTCCCTCACTAGCGGGAGTAATGAGCAGTTCTTC. This codes for CASSSLTSGSNEQFF.

This clonotype has a handful of counts. J is TRBJ1-3 and V is TRBV7-9, with TRBD1 matching 9 bases. Germline CDR1 SEHNR, CDR2 FQNEAQ (reference sequence). This CDR3 has 15 residues. The J segment lost 5 bases and the V segment lost 3 bases, leaving 5 bases of the junction unmatched. The CDR3 bases are TGTGCCAGCAGCTTTGGGGACAGGGAAAGAAACACCATATATTTT. It is translated as CASSFGDRERNTIYF.

The V gene is TRBV5-1, the J gene TRBJ2-5; 8 bases agree with TRBD1. CDR3 length equals 13 residues. From germline, CDR1 is SGHRS and CDR2 YFSETQ. V shed 4 bases and J 5 bases; nucleotides not matched to a gene: 4. The CDR3 DNA follows: TGCGCCAGCAGCCCCACAGGGGGGGAGACCCAGTACTTC. Its translation: CASSPTGGETQYF. Variable domain in full (rest from reference TRBV5-1 and TRBJ2-5): KAGVTQTPRYLIKTRGQQVTLSCSPISGHRSVSWYQQTPGQGLQFLFEYFSETQRNKGNFPGRFSGRQFSNSRSEMNVSTLELGDSALYLCASSPTGGETQYFGPGTRLLVL.

This chain links TRBV28 with TRBJ1-2; no definite D call. CDR1 is MDHEN and CDR2 is SYDVKM in the germline V gene. With 6 bases removed from V and 5 bases from J, the gap between germline ends came to 10 bases. CDR3 length equals 12 residues. The CDR3 reads CASSSNGYGYTF. CDR3 nucleotide sequence: TGTGCCAGCAGCTCTAATGGGTATGGCTACACCTTC.

V and J are TRBV2 and TRBJ2-7; D not resolved. This CDR3 has 13 amino acids. Between the trimmed V and J ends, which lost 5 bases and 0 bases, there was a span of 8 bases. From germline, CDR1 is SNHLY and CDR2 FYNNEI. The CDR3 coding sequence is TGTGCCAGCAGTCCCCTGAGCTCCTACGAGCAGTACTTC. Its translation: CASSPLSSYEQYF.

J is TRBJ2-5 and V is TRBV27; no reliable D call. The CDR3 length is 14 residues. V lost 8 bases to trimming and J lost 5 bases, with 18 bases between them. Per germline, CDR1 MNHEY and CDR2 SMNVEV (reference sequence). This chain's CDR3 is CASGPSPRWETQYF. DNA of the CDR3: TGTGCCAGCGGACCCTCGCCGCGGTGGGAGACCCAGTACTTC.

V and J are TRBV5-4 and TRBJ1-5, with D unresolved. Germline lookup yields CDR1 SGHNT and CDR2 YYREEE (reference sequence). V lost 2 bases to trimming and J lost 4 bases, with 4 bases between them. The CDR3 is 12 residues long. The CDR3 loop reads CASSLPNQPQHF. CDR3 DNA sequence: TGTGCCAGCAGCTTACCAAATCAGCCCCAGCATTTT.

This clonotype was counted only a few times. This chain links TRBV7-2 with TRBJ2-7; D is unclear. The ends were cut back, 1 base at V and 6 bases at J, with 16 bases in the middle. The germline V gene encodes CDR1 SGHTA and CDR2 FQGNSA. The length of the CDR3 is 15 residues. Here the CDR3 DNA reads TGTGCCAGCAGCTTAGAAGGGCGTTGGGGTACCGAGCAGTACTTC. This translates into CASSLEGRWGTEQYF.

The chain has TRBV6-5 and TRBJ1-4; D is unclear. The CDR3 sequence is 14 residues long. The germline CDR1 and CDR2 sequences are MNHEY and SVGAGI. The ends were cut back, 2 bases at V and 10 bases at J, with 14 bases in the middle. The CDR3 coding sequence is TGTGCCAGCAGTTACGGCGGGGTCGCCCCAAAACTGTTTTTT. Protein sequence: CASSYGGVAPKLFF.